These T cell receptor beta chains were read from a single sample in a study of T cell responses to AZD1222 COVID-19 vaccine. Sequencing used immunoSEQ multiplex PCR; TCRdb keeps in-frame clones, though not all of them. The table lists roughly 110,000 clones, about 90% of them singletons. The sample in question was peripheral blood, obtained 28 days after the second AZD1222 dose. The receptors were sampled from an adult who received the AZD1222 COVID-19 vaccine. The CDR3 runs from the conserved cysteine through the conserved F or W. The order of the fields is clone size, V gene, J gene, CDR3 length, D gene, CDR3 DNA, CDR3 protein. A D gene is named only where the DNA matches it firmly. Some rows have no size entry. The others give once, few or many, or a class for an expanded clone.

>-|TRBV5-1|TRBJ2-1|12|-
TGCGCCAGCAGCAGTGGTCACAATGAGCAGTTCTTC
CASSSGHNEQFF
>-|TRBV10-2|TRBJ2-7|12|-
TGCGCCAGCAGACCAAACGGGGATAAGCAGTACTTC
CASRPNGDKQYF
>-|TRBV7-6|TRBJ1-2|14|-
TGTGCCAGCTCCAAGTCCCCTGGGGACTATGGCTACACCTTC
CASSKSPGDYGYTF
>-|TRBV19|TRBJ1-6|14|-
TGTGCCAGTAGTTACAGGGATCAAAATTCACCCCTCCACTTT
CASSYRDQNSPLHF
>-|TRBV5-1|TRBJ1-1|15|-
TGCGCCAGCAGCCTCACTATTGAGGGATCCACTGAAGCTTTCTTT
CASSLTIEGSTEAFF
>-|TRBV7-6|TRBJ2-7|15|-
TGTGCCAGCAGCTTAGATGACGGGGATAGCTACGAGCAGTACTTC
CASSLDDGDSYEQYF
>-|TRBV5-1|TRBJ1-1|13|-
TGCGCCAGCGAATCGGGGCCGGGTACTGAAGCTTTCTTT
CASESGPGTEAFF
>-|TRBV11-2|TRBJ1-1|12|-
TGTGCCACCGTACCCGGGCCGGGCGAAGCTTTCTTT
CATVPGPGEAFF
>-|TRBV2|TRBJ1-2|14|-
TGTGCCAGGGGCCCCGGGACGGATTCCTATGGCTACACCTTC
CARGPGTDSYGYTF
>-|TRBV6-2/TRBV6-3|TRBJ2-5|11|-
TGTGCCAGCAGTCCATCGGAGACCCAGTACTTC
CASSPSETQYF
>-|TRBV2|TRBJ1-4|14|-
TGTGCCAGCAGTGTCCGGGAAGCTAATGAAAAACTGTTTTTT
CASSVREANEKLFF
>-|TRBV14|TRBJ2-7|12|-
TGTGCCAGCAGCCAAGCTACGGGGCAGCAGTACTTC
CASSQATGQQYF
>-|TRBV6-1|TRBJ2-7|13|TRBD2
TGTGCCAGCAGCGGCGGACTAGCGGGCGAGCAGTACTTC
CASSGGLAGEQYF
>-|TRBV6-2/TRBV6-3|TRBJ1-2|16|TRBD1
TGTGCCAGCAGTTACTCCCCAGGGGGGGGTAACTATGGCTACACCTTC
CASSYSPGGGNYGYTF
>once|TRBV10-3|TRBJ2-3|14|-
TGTGCCATCAGTGCAACTAGTGGCACAGATACGCAGTATTTT
CAISATSGTDTQYF
>-|TRBV5-6|TRBJ1-6|15|-
TGTGCCAGCAGACTTGACAGGACCGATAATTCACCCCTCCACTTT
CASRLDRTDNSPLHF
>-|TRBV7-3|TRBJ2-1|13|-
TGTGCCAGCAGCTTAAGGGTGGAGAATGAGCAGTTCTTC
CASSLRVENEQFF
>-|TRBV5-1|TRBJ1-2|15|-
TGCGCCAGCAGCTCCAACATGGGCGGTGCCTATGGCTACACCTTC
CASSSNMGGAYGYTF
>-|TRBV6-5|TRBJ2-3|14|TRBD1
TGTGCCACCTCGGACAGGTTAAGCACAGATACGCAGTATTTT
CATSDRLSTDTQYF
>once|TRBV29-1|TRBJ2-3|13|TRBD2
TGCAGCGTCCCGGGTCGGGGGGCAGATACGCAGTATTTT
CSVPGRGADTQYF
>-|TRBV18|TRBJ1-4|15|-
TGTGCCAGCTCACCACCGGACCCACAGGGTGAAAAACTGTTTTTT
CASSPPDPQGEKLFF
>-|TRBV30|TRBJ1-2|12|-
TGTGCCTGGACGACAGTTGGGGGTGGCTACACCTTC
CAWTTVGGGYTF
>-|TRBV18|TRBJ2-7|16|-
TGTGCCAGCTCACCATCGCTGGCAGCAAAATCCTACGAGCAGTACTTC
CASSPSLAAKSYEQYF
>-|TRBV7-3|TRBJ2-2|13|-
TGTGCCAGCAGCTTGGGGTCTACCGGGGAGCTGTTTTTT
CASSLGSTGELFF
>-|TRBV5-1|TRBJ2-7|12|-
TGCGCCAGCAGCGCGACCGGATACGAGCAGTACTTC
CASSATGYEQYF
>-|TRBV4-3|TRBJ2-2|16|-
TGCGCCAGCAGCCAAGAGACGGCAGGGAACACCGGGGAGCTGTTTTTT
CASSQETAGNTGELFF
>-|TRBV7-9|TRBJ1-5|15|-
TGTGCCAGCAGCCAGCTAACGTCGGGGCATCAGCCCCAGCATTTT
CASSQLTSGHQPQHF
>-|TRBV7-2|TRBJ1-5|13|-
TGTGCCAGCAGCAACGGGCTGGGACAGCCCCAGCATTTT
CASSNGLGQPQHF
>-|TRBV6-5|TRBJ2-2|13|-
TGTGCCAGCAGTTACTCCCAAACCGGGGAGCTGTTTTTT
CASSYSQTGELFF
>-|TRBV9|TRBJ2-7|14|-
TGTGCCAGCAGCGTAGAGTTCAGCTCCTACGAGCAGTACTTC
CASSVEFSSYEQYF
>-|TRBV5-1|TRBJ2-7|14|-
TGCGCCAGCAGCAGCCGGGACGGCGGACGGGAGCAGTACTTC
CASSSRDGGREQYF
>-|TRBV3-1/TRBV3-2|TRBJ1-5|12|TRBD1
TGTGCCAGCAGCCCAGGGGGTCAGCCCCAGCATTTT
CASSPGGQPQHF
>-|TRBV6-5|TRBJ1-1|13|TRBD1
TGTGCCAGCAGCAGGGGGAAGAACACTGAAGCTTTCTTT
CASSRGKNTEAFF
>-|TRBV12-3/TRBV12-4|TRBJ2-1|13|-
TGTGCCAGCAGTTTATACGAGTACAATGAGCAGTTCTTC
CASSLYEYNEQFF
>-|TRBV4-1|TRBJ2-7|14|TRBD1
TGCGCCAGCAGTCCGGACAGGGGGCTGTACGAGCAGTACTTC
CASSPDRGLYEQYF
>-|TRBV9|TRBJ2-2|16|TRBD2
TGTGCCAGCAGCGGACTAGCGGGGCCACGGGGCGGGGAGCTGTTTTTT
CASSGLAGPRGGELFF